This TCR beta chain is from a study of T cells after yellow fever vaccination. Study-wide results and caveats: Peaking on day 5 versus 15, the secondary response was faster but weaker.

V dropped 4 bases and J dropped 6; count of bases not matched to a gene: 8. The CDR3 loop spans 15 amino acids. Per the germline V gene, CDR1 is MNHEY and CDR2 is SVGAGI. This clonotype came up a few times. Its antigen is still unknown. TCRdb re-called the 5' RACE reads through MiXCR, storing one row per CDR3 protein. The data hold hundreds of thousands of distinct CDR3 sequences, with roughly 20% observed a single time. This TCR came from a man between 18 and 35 years old who received the YFV17D yellow fever vaccine. This chain connects TRBV6-5 to TRBJ1-1, with 10 bases aligning to TRBD1. This specimen was PBMCs, taken before the yellow fever booster vaccination. CDR3 amino acids: CASSLTGGVVSEAFF. The CDR3 DNA sequence: TGTGCCAGCAGTTTGACAGGGGGCGTCGTATCTGAAGCTTTCTTT.